Presented here are 21 T cell receptor beta chains from one specimen sequenced in a study of vaccination effects on CD4 cells after COVID-19. With the ViraFEST assay, the study expanded antigen-specific CD4+ T cells using viral peptide pools, then sequenced them. With roughly 9 days of culture completed, CD4+ T cells were isolated. None of these healthy vaccinees had been infected with SARS-CoV-2 before vaccination. No antigen has been identified for these receptors. TCRdb's copy holds only in-frame clones and misses some; the assay was immunoSEQ multiplex PCR. The sample has more than 20,000 clones; around three quarters are singletons. The source was CD4+ T cells from PBMCs cultured with HCoV-NL63 spike peptides, collected before COVID-19 vaccination. These receptors were obtained from a human donor who received a COVID-19 vaccine.

The rearrangement links TRBV9 to TRBJ2-3; 9 bases are shared with TRBD2. V trimming: 3 bases; J trimming: 0 bases; junction bases outside the gene matches: 2. The CDR3 sequence is 15 residues long. Looked up from germline, CDR1 is SGDLS and CDR2 is YYNGEE. In nucleotides, the CDR3 is TGTGCCAGCAGCGGTAGCGGGAGAAGCACAGATACGCAGTATTTT. Its protein is CASSGSGRSTDTQYF.

This rearrangement joins TRBV3-1 (or the pseudogene TRBV3-2) to TRBJ1-6; 9 bases line up with TRBD1. Losses at the gene ends were 4 bases for V and 9 bases for J; bases not matched to a gene: 4. The length of the CDR3 is 14 residues. CDR1 and CDR2 from the germline V gene are LGHDT and YNNKEL (reference sequence). The CDR3 spells CASSPQGAGSPLHF. In DNA, the CDR3 is TGTGCCAGCAGCCCACAGGGGGCCGGTTCACCCCTCCACTTT.

The chain recombines TRBV15 with TRBJ2-1, with D possibly being TRBD2 (6 bases). Deletions cut 3 bases from V and 4 bases from J, with 13 bases between. The CDR3 is made up of 15 amino acids. Germline V gene data show CDR1 as LNHNV and CDR2 as YYDKDF (reference sequence). The CDR3 DNA follows: TGTGCCACCAGCAGTGGGCGGGACGGTTACAATGAGCAGTTCTTC. Amino acid sequence: CATSSGRDGYNEQFF.

The gene calls are TRBV5-6 and TRBJ2-1; D possibly corresponds to TRBD1 (6 bases). This CDR3 region has 16 residues. Germline lookup yields CDR1 SGHDT and CDR2 YYEEEE. Trimming pared 4 bases from V and 8 bases from J, leaving 22 bases between. CDR3 region: CASSHPITGTGDEQFF. CDR3 nucleotides: TGTGCCAGCAGCCACCCTATTACAGGGACGGGCGATGAGCAGTTCTTC.

The chain joins TRBV3-1 (or the pseudogene TRBV3-2) to TRBJ2-3; 8 bases line up with TRBD2. The CDR3 has 12 residues. J gave up 13 bases and V 3 bases, and 6 bases lay outside the gene matches. The V gene's germline CDR1 is LGHDT and CDR2 YNNKEL (reference sequence). The CDR3 reads CASSQPGLGKYF. CDR3 DNA sequence: TGTGCCAGCAGCCAGCCGGGACTAGGGAAGTATTTT.

This clone was seen only a few times. The V gene is TRBV18, the J gene TRBJ1-2, with a tentative D call TRBD1 (5 bases). Trimming left V 6 bases short and J 4 bases short, with 15 bases between. CDR1 KGHSH and CDR2 LQKENI come from the germline V gene. The CDR3 sequence is 14 residues long. CDR3 protein: CASSKGDAGYGYTF. The CDR3, as DNA: TGTGCCAGCTCCAAAGGGGACGCGGGCTATGGCTACACCTTC.

The CDR3 nucleotides read TGTGCCAGCAACCCCATGACAGGGGAGAACACTGAAGCTTTCTTT. Amino acids: CASNPMTGENTEAFF. V and J are TRBV3-1 (or the pseudogene TRBV3-2) and TRBJ1-1, with 8 bases fitting TRBD1. CDR3 length: 15 residues. With V trimmed by 7 bases and J by 1 base, 8 bases remained unmatched. The germline CDR1 and CDR2 sequences are LGHDT and YNNKEL (reference sequence).

The chain links TRBV5-1 to TRBJ2-3; D uncertain. V lost 0 bases and J 5 bases, leaving 16 bases between the germline ends. Germline CDR1 and CDR2: SGHRS and YFSETQ. CDR3 length equals 16 residues. This CDR3 is CASSLGRRTSLDTQYF. CDR3 nucleotide sequence: TGCGCCAGCAGCTTGGGGCGCCGGACGTCCTTAGATACGCAGTATTTT.

The genes are TRBV28 and TRBJ1-2; D is unresolved. V lost 6 bases and J lost 0, with 8 bases in between. The germline V gene encodes CDR1 MDHEN and CDR2 SYDVKM. CDR3 length: 13 amino acids. The CDR3, as DNA: TGTGCCAGCAGAACAGATTCTAACTATGGCTACACCTTC. Encoded protein: CASRTDSNYGYTF.

This sequence joins TRBV5-1 and TRBJ2-2; the D gene is possibly TRBD1 (5 bases). The CDR3 totals 19 residues. Per germline, CDR1 SGHRS and CDR2 YFSETQ. V was shortened by 4 bases and J by 3 bases, with 25 bases between the two germline ends. CDR3 sequence: CASSPTPGSPLMDTGELFF. The CDR3 DNA reads TGCGCCAGCAGCCCCACTCCAGGGTCCCCGCTCATGGACACCGGGGAGCTGTTTTTT.

The chain carries TRBV5-1 and TRBJ1-1, with 10 bases identical to TRBD1. Per germline, CDR1 SGHRS and CDR2 YFSETQ. The CDR3 sequence is 16 residues long. J lost 2 bases, V lost 1 base, and 5 bases had no gene match. This CDR3 is CASSLMGQGINTEAFF. The CDR3 DNA reads as TGCGCCAGCAGCTTGATGGGACAGGGGATTAACACTGAAGCTTTCTTT.

A single count supports this clone. V and J are TRBV2 and TRBJ1-5; tentative D call: TRBD1 (6 bases). The CDR3 consists of 13 residues. In germline, CDR1 is SNHLY, CDR2 FYNNEI. Trimming pared 8 bases from V and 4 bases from J, leaving 12 bases between. The CDR3: CASDRDTNQPQHF. The CDR3 region has the DNA TGTGCCAGCGACCGGGACACTAATCAGCCCCAGCATTTT. Full variable domain (rest looked up from reference TRBV2 and TRBJ1-5): EPEVTQTPSHQVTQMGQEVILRCVPISNHLYFYWYRQILGQKVEFLVSFYNNEISEKSEIFDDQFSVERPDGSNFTLKIRSTKLEDSAMYFCASDRDTNQPQHFGDGTRLSIL.

V and J are TRBV5-1 and TRBJ2-5, with D possibly being TRBD1 (6 bases). CDR3 length equals 16 residues. The germline gives CDR1 SGHRS, CDR2 YFSETQ. The V and J ends lost 0 bases and 5 bases respectively, with 17 bases between them. The CDR3 spells CASSLEFRQGTETQYF. The CDR3 region has the DNA TGCGCCAGCAGCTTGGAATTTCGGCAGGGGACGGAGACCCAGTACTTC. Complete variable domain (other parts from reference TRBV5-1 and TRBJ2-5): KAGVTQTPRYLIKTRGQQVTLSCSPISGHRSVSWYQQTPGQGLQFLFEYFSETQRNKGNFPGRFSGRQFSNSRSEMNVSTLELGDSALYLCASSLEFRQGTETQYFGPGTRLLVL.

The J gene is TRBJ2-7, the V gene TRBV4-1; 12 bases fit TRBD2. With 0 bases clipped from V and 5 bases from J, the junction kept 5 bases outside the gene matches. Germline CDR1 is MGHRA and CDR2 is YSYEKL. This CDR3 region has 16 residues. Written as DNA, the CDR3 is TGCGCCAGCAGCCAAGAGACTAGCGGGAGATTCGACGAGCAGTACTTC. Protein sequence: CASSQETSGRFDEQYF.

The chain has TRBV6-4 and TRBJ2-1, with 7 positions matching TRBD2. J lost 1 base, V lost 1 base, and 4 bases had no gene match. Germline V gene sequence: CDR1 MRHNA, CDR2 SNTAGT. This CDR3 is built from 16 residues. CDR3 sequence (DNA): TGTGCCAGCAGTGACTTGGGGGGGATGTCCTACAATGAGCAGTTCTTC. Translation gives CASSDLGGMSYNEQFF.

This clone was found once. This chain connects TRBV6-6 to TRBJ2-7, with 7 bases aligning to TRBD1. Trimming cost V 8 bases and J 6 bases; bases outside gene matches: 13. Germline CDR1 MNHNY, CDR2 SVGAGI (reference sequence). CDR3 length: 14 amino acids. The CDR3 region is CASQGDRQGGEQYF. In DNA form, the CDR3 reads TGTGCCAGCCAGGGGGACCGACAGGGCGGCGAGCAGTACTTC.

J is TRBJ2-1 and V is TRBV19; TRBD2 aligns across 12 bases. V lost 3 bases, J lost 3 bases, and 9 bases stayed unmatched. This CDR3 is 18 amino acids long. Germline-derived CDR1 and CDR2 are LNHDA and SQIVND (reference sequence). CDR3 nucleotides: TGTGCCAGTAGTATCTCGTTGACTAGCGGGGGCCTCTACAATGAGCAGTTCTTC. This codes for CASSISLTSGGLYNEQFF.

V and J are TRBV5-4 and TRBJ1-2; D not certain. Germline values: CDR1 SGHNT, CDR2 YYREEE (reference sequence). Trimming took 4 bases from V and 2 from J, leaving 9 bases between them. CDR3 length: 13 residues. CDR3 DNA: TGTGCCAGCAGCCCGGAAGAGAACTATGGCTACACCTTC. This encodes CASSPEENYGYTF.

This clone was found a few times. The chain is built from TRBV27 and TRBJ2-3; perhaps TRBD2 as D (7 bases). Trimming shortened V by 5 bases and J by 0 bases, and 12 bases separated the two germline ends. CDR1 is MNHEY and CDR2 is SMNVEV in the germline V gene (reference sequence). The CDR3 totals 15 residues. In DNA, the CDR3 is TGTGCCAGCAGTCGCGGGGGCGAGAGCACAGATACGCAGTATTTT. Amino acids: CASSRGGESTDTQYF.

The V gene is TRBV10-2, the J gene TRBJ2-3; 15 nucleotides align to TRBD2. CDR1 is WSHSY and CDR2 is SAAADI in the germline V gene. Trimming at V came to 7 bases and at J to 5 bases, leaving 4 bases not matched to a gene. The CDR3 spans 15 residues. In DNA form, the CDR3 reads TGCGCCAGCACCACGGGACTAGCGGGAGGAGATACGCAGTATTTT. Translation: CASTTGLAGGDTQYF.

This rearrangement joins TRBV6-1 to TRBJ1-1; D is perhaps TRBD1 (5 bases). The V gene lost 5 bases and the J gene lost 8 bases, with 15 bases spanning the gap. There are 13 residues in the CDR3. CDR1 and CDR2 (germline): MNHNS, SASEGT. CDR3 region: CASSYRWQGEAFF. CDR3 coding DNA: TGTGCCAGCAGTTATAGGTGGCAGGGAGAAGCTTTCTTT.